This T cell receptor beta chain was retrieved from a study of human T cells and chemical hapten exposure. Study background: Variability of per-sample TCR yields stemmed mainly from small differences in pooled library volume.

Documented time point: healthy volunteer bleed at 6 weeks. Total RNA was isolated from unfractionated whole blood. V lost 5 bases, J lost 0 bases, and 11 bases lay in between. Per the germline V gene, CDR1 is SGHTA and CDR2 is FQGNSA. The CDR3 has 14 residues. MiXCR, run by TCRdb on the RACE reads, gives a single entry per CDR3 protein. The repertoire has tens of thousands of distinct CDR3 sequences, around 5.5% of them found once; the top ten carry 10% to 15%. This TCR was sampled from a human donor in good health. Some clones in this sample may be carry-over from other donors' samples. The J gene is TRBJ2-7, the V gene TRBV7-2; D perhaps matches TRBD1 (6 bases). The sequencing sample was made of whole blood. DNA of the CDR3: TGTGCCAGCAGCCAACCGGGACACTCCTACGAGCAGTACTTC. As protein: CASSQPGHSYEQYF.